The 26 T cell receptor beta chains below were found in one sample sequenced in a study of shared clonotypes between healthy human individuals. Here immunoSEQ multiplex PCR was the method, and the copy in TCRdb shows in-frame clones only, minus some. The table has 330,000 or so clones, less than 75% seen once; the top ten hold about 10%. The sample taken for sequencing was memory CD4+ T cells sorted from blood. Subset in this sample: CD45RA-negative fraction. These receptors were obtained from a man aged 30-40 years in good health.

This chain connects TRBV10-1 to TRBJ2-5; either TRBD1 or TRBD2 may supply D (5 bases each). The CDR3 has 16 amino acids. The germline CDR1 and CDR2 sequences are WNHNN and SYGVQD (reference sequence). The ends were cut back, 3 bases at V and 5 bases at J, with 19 bases in the middle. The CDR3 loop reads CASSDQDTPGLETQYF. The DNA for the CDR3 is TGCGCCAGCAGTGATCAGGACACCCCTGGACTCGAGACCCAGTACTTC.

The chain has TRBV7-2 and TRBJ2-1; a weak D match, TRBD1 (6 bases). The V end was cut by 6 bases, the J end by 4 bases, with 13 bases between. The germline gives CDR1 SGHTA, CDR2 FQGNSA. The CDR3 has 14 amino acids. As DNA, the CDR3 is TGTGCCAGCAGACCTCCCAGGGGATACAATGAGCAGTTCTTC. Translating gives CASRPPRGYNEQFF.

This chain links TRBV6-5 with TRBJ1-1; D not resolved. CDR3 length: 14 residues. V shed 1 base and J shed 1 base, with 7 bases lying between them. Germline CDR1 MNHEY, CDR2 SVGAGI. As DNA, the CDR3 is TGTGCCAGCAGTTACTTTACACAGAACACTGAAGCTTTCTTT. Encoded protein: CASSYFTQNTEAFF.

The chain links TRBV15 to TRBJ2-5; 9 positions agree with TRBD1. J lost 4 bases, V lost 3 bases, and 6 bases had no gene match. The germline CDR1 and CDR2 sequences are LNHNV and YYDKDF (reference sequence). CDR3 length equals 15 residues. This CDR3 is CATSSVQGATETQYF. The CDR3 nucleotides read TGTGCCACCAGCAGTGTACAGGGGGCAACAGAGACCCAGTACTTC.

The genes are TRBV20-1 and TRBJ2-5; TRBD1 might be the D (5 bases). Deletions cut 6 bases from V and 4 bases from J, with 9 bases between. Looked up from germline, CDR1 is DFQATT and CDR2 is SNEGSKA (reference sequence). This CDR3 has 11 residues. The CDR3 here is CSARTRETQYF. In DNA, the CDR3 is TGCAGTGCGCGGACACGAGAGACCCAGTACTTC.

This clone appeared many times. The rearrangement uses TRBV4-1 and TRBJ2-6, with D tentatively TRBD1 or TRBD2 (5 bases each). Germline CDR1 is MGHRA and CDR2 is YSYEKL. The length of the CDR3 is 16 residues. Trimming stripped 1 base from V and 3 bases from J, with 10 bases between. For the CDR3, the DNA is TGCGCCAGCAGCCAAGTGAGAGGGGTTGGGGCCAACGTCCTGACTTTC. It specifies CASSQVRGVGANVLTF.

The J gene is TRBJ2-2, the V gene TRBV7-2; a weak D match, TRBD2 (6 bases). The CDR3 has 16 amino acids. The V gene lost 4 bases and the J gene lost 1 base, with 13 bases spanning the gap. Germline V gene lookup returns CDR1 SGHTA and CDR2 FQGNSA. For the CDR3, the DNA is TGTGCCAGCAGCTCGCGGGATGGTTTGAACACCGGGGAGCTGTTTTTT. Protein sequence: CASSSRDGLNTGELFF. The full variable domain, rest sourced from reference TRBV7-2 and TRBJ2-2, is GAGVSQSPSNKVTEKGKDVELRCDPISGHTALYWYRQSLGQGLEFLIYFQGNSAPDKSGLPSDRFSAERTGGSVSTLTIQRTQQEDSAVYLCASSSRDGLNTGELFFGEGSRLTVL.

This clone came up many times. The rearrangement joins TRBV6-1 to TRBJ1-2; D perhaps matches TRBD1 (5 bases). The CDR3 consists of 13 residues. The germline CDR1 and CDR2 sequences are MNHNS and SASEGT. Trimming shortened V by 8 bases and J by 4 bases, and 14 bases separated the two germline ends. The CDR3 loop is CASQPLGLYGYTF. The CDR3 DNA reads TGTGCCAGCCAACCCTTGGGGCTCTATGGCTACACCTTC.

The V and J genes are TRBV29-1 and TRBJ1-1; the D gene is possibly TRBD1 (6 bases). Germline V gene lookup returns CDR1 SQVTM and CDR2 ANQGSEA. V dropped 6 bases and J dropped 2 bases, with 16 bases sitting between them. The length of the CDR3 is 14 residues. This CDR3 is CSVVVTGFNTEAFF. In DNA, the CDR3 is TGCAGCGTGGTCGTGACAGGTTTCAACACTGAAGCTTTCTTT.

The chain links TRBV25-1 to TRBJ1-4; D uncertain. The CDR3 is 15 residues long. The V end lost 3 bases, the J end lost 8 bases, and 16 bases lay between the germline ends. Per the germline V gene, CDR1 is MGHDK and CDR2 is SYGVNS. In DNA form, the CDR3 reads TGTGCCAGCAGTGAGGGTGATAGGTGGGAGGAAAAACTGTTTTTT. Translation gives CASSEGDRWEEKLFF. The full variable domain, with the rest looked up from reference TRBV25-1 and TRBJ1-4, is EADIYQTPRYLVIGTGKKITLECSQTMGHDKMYWYQQDPGMELHLIHYSYGVNSTEKGDLSSESTVSRIRTEHFPLTLESARPSHTSQYLCASSEGDRWEEKLFFGSGTQLSVL.

This clone has only one observation. The chain combines TRBV27 with TRBJ1-1; possible D gene TRBD1, 5 bases. Germline loops: CDR1 MNHEY, CDR2 SMNVEV (reference sequence). This CDR3 is built from 15 residues. Trimming cost V 4 bases and J 5 bases, with 17 bases left between them. The DNA for the CDR3 is TGTGCCAGCAGTTCAAAAAGGGACGGTTGGACTGAAGCTTTCTTT. It specifies CASSSKRDGWTEAFF.

The V and J genes are TRBV7-8 and TRBJ2-1, with 14 bases lining up with TRBD2. V lost 1 base, J lost 15 bases, and 8 bases stayed unmatched. CDR1 and CDR2 from the germline V gene are SGHVS and FQNEAQ. CDR3 length: 15 amino acids. The CDR3 DNA reads as TGTGCCAGCAGCTTAGGGGGGACTAGCGGGAGTAGTATGTTCTTC. This sequence encodes CASSLGGTSGSSMFF.

The chain uses TRBV19 and TRBJ1-5, with D uncertain. The germline V gene encodes CDR1 LNHDA and CDR2 SQIVND (reference sequence). The CDR3 is made up of 10 amino acids. V lost 10 bases and J 0 bases, leaving 1 base between the germline ends. CDR3 protein: CATSNQPQHF. The CDR3 DNA reads as TGTGCCACTAGCAATCAGCCCCAGCATTTT.

This rearrangement joins TRBV7-9 to TRBJ2-1; 10 positions agree with TRBD1. Unmatched junction bases numbered 3, after V lost 1 base and J lost 15 bases. The CDR3 runs 12 residues. Germline CDR1 reads SEHNR; CDR2 reads FQNEAQ (reference sequence). CDR3 DNA sequence: TGTGCCAGCAGCTTAGATCGGACAGGGGGGTTCTTC. Translated: CASSLDRTGGFF.

In its sample, this clone was seen once. This rearrangement joins TRBV19 to TRBJ2-2; a weak D match, TRBD1 (6 bases). The CDR3 totals 15 residues. Deletions cut 7 bases from V and 2 bases from J, with 14 bases between. CDR1 is LNHDA and CDR2 is SQIVND in the germline V gene (reference sequence). The CDR3 nucleotides are TGTGCCAGTACTCTCCGGGACACCAACACCGGGGAGCTGTTTTTT. Its protein product is CASTLRDTNTGELFF.

The V gene is TRBV2, the J gene TRBJ2-2; 9 bases agree with TRBD1. Germline V lookup: CDR1 SNHLY, CDR2 FYNNEI. Trimming took 6 bases from V and 7 from J; bases not matched to a gene: 3. The CDR3 totals 13 residues. The CDR3 coding sequence is TGTGCCAGCAGCGAGGACAGGGGCGGGGAGCTGTTTTTT. The encoded protein is CASSEDRGGELFF.

J is TRBJ2-3 and V is TRBV5-1; 8 bases map to TRBD1. The ends lost 0 bases at V and 2 bases at J; junction bases unmatched: 5. This CDR3 has 16 amino acids. From germline, CDR1 is SGHRS and CDR2 YFSETQ. DNA of the CDR3: TGCGCCAGCAGCTTGGCGGACAGGGCGTCCACAGATACGCAGTATTTT. This translates into CASSLADRASTDTQYF.

The chain joins TRBV5-4 to TRBJ2-1; TRBD2 matches 8 bases. The V segment lost 6 bases and the J segment 7 bases; nucleotides outside the gene matches: 6. From germline, CDR1 is SGHNT and CDR2 YYREEE (reference sequence). The CDR3 covers 13 residues. CDR3 sequence reads: CASTSREGNEQFF. The DNA of the CDR3 is TGTGCCAGCACCTCCCGGGAGGGAAATGAGCAGTTCTTC.

Regarding this clone: A far larger clone lies a single base away; this is likely a read error. Other DNA sequences from this sample encode an identical CDR3 as well. The chain is built from TRBV29-1 and TRBJ2-7, with TRBD1 matching over 7 bases. This CDR3 spans 11 amino acids. The trim removed 6 bases at V and 3 bases at J, leaving 2 bases unmatched. Germline V gene data show CDR1 as SQVTM and CDR2 as ANQGSEA. The CDR3 loop is CSVGTVYEQYF. The DNA of the CDR3 is TGCAGCGTAGGGACAGTCTACGAGCAGTACTTC.

The CDR3 bases are TGTGCCAGCAGGAAGGGACAGGGTTCGTCGGCTGAAGCTTTCTTT. It specifies CASRKGQGSSAEAFF. The genes are TRBV7-9 and TRBJ1-1; 9 bases map to TRBD1. V gave up 6 bases and J gave up 6 bases; unmatched junction bases: 11. Germline CDR1 and CDR2: SEHNR and FQNEAQ (reference sequence). This CDR3 comprises 15 residues. Full variable domain (remainder filled in from reference TRBV7-9 and TRBJ1-1): DTGVSQNPRHKITKRGQNVTFRCDPISEHNRLYWYRQTLGQGPEFLTYFQNEAQLEKSRLLSDRFSAERPKGSFSTLEIQRTEQGDSAMYLCASRKGQGSSAEAFFGQGTRLTVV.

V usage is TRBV28 and J usage is TRBJ2-7; 9 bases line up with TRBD2. There are 15 residues in the CDR3. In germline, CDR1 is MDHEN, CDR2 SYDVKM. Unmatched junction bases numbered 6, after V lost 5 bases and J lost 1 base. The CDR3 is CASSTLTSGSYEQYF. CDR3 DNA sequence: TGTGCCAGCAGTACCCTAACTAGCGGGTCCTACGAGCAGTACTTC. Based on the CDR3 plus reference TRBV28 and TRBJ2-7, the full variable domain is DVKVTQSSRYLVKRTGEKVFLECVQDMDHENMFWYRQDPGLGLRLIYFSYDVKMKEKGDIPEGYSVSREKKERFSLILESASTNQTSMYLCASSTLTSGSYEQYFGPGTRLTVT.

This chain joins TRBV27 and TRBJ2-3; 8 bases are a match to TRBD2. V shed 6 bases, J shed 7 bases, and the junction held 6 bases outside the gene matches. Germline CDR1 MNHEY, CDR2 SMNVEV (reference sequence). This CDR3 comprises 13 residues. DNA for the CDR3: TGTGCCAGCAGAACTAGCGGCGGAAATACGCAGTATTTT. It translates to CASRTSGGNTQYF.

The rearrangement joins TRBV19 to TRBJ1-2; no reliable D call. V lost 8 bases and J 2 bases, leaving 6 bases between the germline ends. The CDR3 runs 11 residues. Germline V gene sequence: CDR1 LNHDA, CDR2 SQIVND (reference sequence). Here the CDR3 DNA reads TGTGCCAGTTACATCAACTATGGCTACACCTTC. Translation: CASYINYGYTF.

The CDR3 loop is CASSFRAAVNTEAFF. CDR3 in DNA: TGTGCCAGCAGCTTTAGAGCGGCGGTGAACACTGAAGCTTTCTTT. The chain has TRBV11-1 and TRBJ1-1; D is uncertain. CDR3 length equals 15 residues. The V end was cut by 3 bases, the J end by 0 bases, with 11 bases between. Per germline, CDR1 SGHAT and CDR2 FQDESV (reference sequence).

This clone was observed once. The rearrangement uses TRBV4-1 and TRBJ1-4; TRBD1 matches at 11 bases. CDR3 size: 17 residues. With V trimmed by 3 bases and J by 8 bases, 11 bases remained unmatched. Per the germline V gene, CDR1 is MGHRA and CDR2 is YSYEKL. CDR3 DNA: TGCGCCAGCAGCCAGGGCGGACAGGGGGCCGCCGGGGAAAAACTGTTTTTT. This gives the protein CASSQGGQGAAGEKLFF.

V usage is TRBV18 and J usage is TRBJ2-5; 8 positions agree with TRBD1. The CDR3 sequence is 16 residues long. Looked up from germline, CDR1 is KGHSH and CDR2 is LQKENI. Trimming removed 3 bases from V and 4 bases from J; junction bases left unmatched: 10. The CDR3 region has the DNA TGTGCCAGCTCACCTCGCAGACAGGGGTCGGGAGAGACCCAGTACTTC. Amino acids: CASSPRRQGSGETQYF.